This is a list of T cell receptor beta chains from one sample in a study of Ad26.COV2.S vaccination and SARS-CoV-2 variants. Using immunoSEQ multiplex PCR, the repertoire was profiled, and TCRdb retains in-frame clones only, with some absent. The table includes 200,000 to 250,000 clones, 70% to 90% detected once. The input for sequencing was peripheral blood, taken in a trial of Ad26.COV2.S vaccine versus placebo. The receptors derive from a person aged 18 to 65 who received the Ad26.COV2.S COVID-19 vaccine or a placebo. Both conserved end residues are part of each CDR3. The order of the fields is CDR3 DNA, CDR3 protein, J gene, D gene, clone size, V gene. A D gene is named only where the DNA matches it firmly. Clone size is not always given. Where it is, it says once, few, many or a class for expanded clones.

TGTGCCAGCAAACAGGGGTCTTATAGCAATCAGCCCCAGCATTTT,CASKQGSYSNQPQHF,TRBJ1-5,TRBD1,-,TRBV6-5
TGTGCCAGCAGCGCCTCCGGGACCGGCCAGTCCGAGCAGTACTTC,CASSASGTGQSEQYF,TRBJ2-7,-,few,TRBV9
TGCGCCAGCAGCAGGTTAGGACATTCCCAAGAGACCCAGTACTTC,CASSRLGHSQETQYF,TRBJ2-5,-,-,TRBV5-1
TGTGCCAGCAGTGCCCAGGGCGGGGCGGTCCACAATGAGCAGTTCTTC,CASSAQGGAVHNEQFF,TRBJ2-1,-,-,TRBV28
TGCAGTGCTAGTATTATCAGGCAGTACGAGCAGTACTTC,CSASIIRQYEQYF,TRBJ2-7,-,-,TRBV20-1
TGTGCCACCAGTGCGGCTAGCGGGAGTACAGATACGCAGTATTTT,CATSAASGSTDTQYF,TRBJ2-3,TRBD2,-,TRBV24-1
TGTGCCAGCAGCTACGACAGGGATCGAACGACTGAAGCTTTCTTT,CASSYDRDRTTEAFF,TRBJ1-1,TRBD1,-,TRBV5-6
TGTGCCAGCAGCCCGGGACCTACTGTGGGGGGAAACACCATATATTTT,CASSPGPTVGGNTIYF,TRBJ1-3,-,-,TRBV3-1/TRBV3-2
TGTGCCAGCAGCTTACCGGGGCCCAAGGAGCAGTACTTC,CASSLPGPKEQYF,TRBJ2-7,-,few,TRBV7-2
TGCGCCAGCAGCCAGAGCCAAGGGGTGAACACTGAAGCTTTCTTT,CASSQSQGVNTEAFF,TRBJ1-1,-,-,TRBV4-1
TGTGCCAGCTCACCAAAATCGCGGGGGACGGAGGGCTACACCTTC,CASSPKSRGTEGYTF,TRBJ1-2,-,-,TRBV18
TGTGCCAGCAGCTGGGGTACAGATACGCAGTATTTT,CASSWGTDTQYF,TRBJ2-3,-,-,TRBV7-2
TGTGCCAGCAGCCTATTGGGAGCGGGGGCGTACACAGATACGCAGTATTTT,CASSLLGAGAYTDTQYF,TRBJ2-3,TRBD2,-,TRBV4-2
TGTGCCAGCTCACCTAGTGATAGCGAGCAGTACTTC,CASSPSDSEQYF,TRBJ2-7,-,-,TRBV18
TGCAGCGTTGGAGGTTTCCCCTCTCGGCAGGGGGCTCGCTATGGCTACACCTTC,CSVGGFPSRQGARYGYTF,TRBJ1-2,TRBD1,-,TRBV29-1
TGTGCCAGCAGTTGGGGGGAGCGTCAGCCCCAGCATTTT,CASSWGERQPQHF,TRBJ1-5,-,-,TRBV28
TGTGCCAGCAGTAAAGGACAATCCTACGAGCAGTACTTC,CASSKGQSYEQYF,TRBJ2-7,-,-,TRBV7-3
TGTGCCAGCAGTGCGCGGGGGGTGGAGACCCAGTACTTC,CASSARGVETQYF,TRBJ2-5,TRBD2,-,TRBV28
TGTGCCAGCAGTGAAGCCTTACAACGAGGCGAGCAGTACTTC,CASSEALQRGEQYF,TRBJ2-7,-,-,TRBV2
TGCGCCAGCAGCTTGGGGGGGCCCTACGAGCAGTACTTC,CASSLGGPYEQYF,TRBJ2-7,-,-,TRBV5-1
TGTGCCAGCAGTTACCTCGACAGGTATAATGGCTACACCTTC,CASSYLDRYNGYTF,TRBJ1-2,-,-,TRBV6-2/TRBV6-3
TGTGCCAGCAGTAGAGACAGGTGGCGTGAGCAGTTCTTC,CASSRDRWREQFF,TRBJ2-1,-,-,TRBV28
TGTGCCAGCAGTCCTCGAGTTGGGGGGACCTACGAGCAGTACTTC,CASSPRVGGTYEQYF,TRBJ2-7,-,-,TRBV27
TGTGCCAGCAGCTTAGAAGGTGTGTCCTACAATGAGCAGTTCTTC,CASSLEGVSYNEQFF,TRBJ2-1,-,-,TRBV7-2
TGTGCCAGCAGCCCCACCGACAAGTACTATGGCTACACCTTC,CASSPTDKYYGYTF,TRBJ1-2,-,few,TRBV5-5
TGTGCCAGCAGCTTGGGTGCAACTAATGAAAAACTGTTTTTT,CASSLGATNEKLFF,TRBJ1-4,-,-,TRBV5-4
TGCGCCAGCAGCTTAAAAGCGAACACTGAAGCTTTCTTT,CASSLKANTEAFF,TRBJ1-1,-,-,TRBV5-1
TGTGCCAGCAGTTTGCCAGGGGCGCGAGGGGAAGAGACCCAGTACTTC,CASSLPGARGEETQYF,TRBJ2-5,-,-,TRBV28
TGTGCCACCAGTGACCCGGGACTACAGAAACAGTTCTTC,CATSDPGLQKQFF,TRBJ2-1,TRBD2,once,TRBV24-1
TGTGCCAGCACCAGGGGTGGTGGCACTGAAGCTTTCTTT,CASTRGGGTEAFF,TRBJ1-1,-,-,TRBV12-3/TRBV12-4